This TCR beta chain was observed in a study of metastatic and nonmetastatic thyroid tumors. Study summary: Peripheral blood and tumor or nodule samples from malignant and benign thyroid patients were compared.

CDR3 length: 14 residues. V lost 6 bases to trimming and J lost 4 bases; unmatched junction nucleotides: 10. Per the germline V gene, CDR1 is DFQATT and CDR2 is SNEGSKA (reference sequence). In the authors' workflow: The authors used CDR3 differences across clinicopathological groups to build a distant-metastasis classifier for papillary thyroid cancer. Using MiXCR, TCRdb reanalyzed the PCR reads. These V and J calls rely on TCRdb rather than the paper's analysis. Of tens of thousands of clones listed, approximately 51% were seen once; the top ten hold roughly a quarter. Treatment of any kind had been given to no patient before thyroid surgery. This clone was detected a few times. What it binds is unknown. General study results and limits: Significantly higher TCR beta diversity was reportedly seen in malignant thyroid tumors than benign nodules, in blood and tumor.

The gene calls are TRBV20-1 and TRBJ2-5; 8 bases match TRBD2. The clonotype was recovered from a male donor with papillary thyroid cancer or a benign thyroid nodule (not recorded which). Some clones in this sample may be carry-over from other donors' samples. The sample comprised tumor tissue. The CDR3 here is CSAGLGGDGETQYF. The CDR3, as DNA: TGCAGTGCGGGACTAGGCGGAGATGGAGAGACCCAGTACTTC.